Listed below are T cell receptor beta chains from one sample, sequenced in a study of shared clonotypes between healthy human individuals. TCRdb's table, derived via immunoSEQ multiplex PCR, lists solely in-frame clones and lacks some. The sample includes about 610,000 clones, around 97% of them seen just once. The sample taken for sequencing was naive CD4+ T cells sorted from blood. The receptor source for this set is a woman aged 25-40 years in good health. Both conserved end residues are part of each CDR3. A D gene is named only where the DNA matches it firmly. Clone size, where shown, is once, few, many, or a class for clones that have expanded.

NA TRBJ2-5 TRBV28 NA TGTGCCAGCAGTGGCAGTGTTGAGACCCAGTACTTC CASSGSVETQYF
NA TRBJ2-7 TRBV18 TRBD1 TGTGCCAGCTCACCAGAGGACAGGGGCGAGCAGTACTTC CASSPEDRGEQYF
NA TRBJ2-1 TRBV27 TRBD2 TGTGCCAGCAGTGGGACCGGGACTAGCGAGGTCAATGAGCAGTTCTTC CASSGTGTSEVNEQFF
NA TRBJ1-1 TRBV27 NA TGTGCCAGCAGTTTATGGCGGCAGACGGGAACTGAAGCTTTCTTT CASSLWRQTGTEAFF
NA TRBJ2-5 TRBV6-6 NA TGTGCCAGCAGTTATTCGGACCCGGAAGAGACCCAGTACTTC CASSYSDPEETQYF
NA TRBJ2-7 TRBV7-2 TRBD1 TGTGCCAGCAGCCGTCCTGAGACAGGGGACTACGAGCAGTACTTC CASSRPETGDYEQYF
once TRBJ2-1 TRBV2 TRBD2 TGTGCCAGCAAAGCGGGATCCTACAATGAGCAGTTCTTC CASKAGSYNEQFF
NA TRBJ2-7 TRBV29-1 NA TGCAGCGTTAGACAGACCGGGGACTACGAGCAGTACTTC CSVRQTGDYEQYF
NA TRBJ2-1 TRBV7-9 TRBD2 TGTGCCAGCAGCTCGACTAGCGTAAGAGCCAATGAGCAGTTCTTC CASSSTSVRANEQFF
NA TRBJ2-5 TRBV12-1 NA TGTGCCAGCAGTTTAACTAGCGGGAGGGCAGAGACCCAGTACTTC CASSLTSGRAETQYF
once TRBJ2-5 TRBV29-1 NA TGCAGCGTTTTACAGGGCCGAGGGGAGACCCAGTACTTC CSVLQGRGETQYF
NA TRBJ2-2 TRBV28 NA TGTGCCACCATGACTGGCACCGGGGAGCTGTTTTTT CATMTGTGELFF
NA TRBJ2-1 TRBV7-2 TRBD1 TGTGCCAGCAGCCAGGGGGCTACCTACAATGAGCAGTTCTTC CASSQGATYNEQFF
NA TRBJ2-7 TRBV19 NA TGTGCCAGTACAAAAGGGCAGGGGAGCGAGCAGTACTTC CASTKGQGSEQYF
once TRBJ2-1 TRBV2 TRBD1 TGTGCCAGCACCGGACCTGGGGAGATAGACAGGGGAAATGAGCAGTTCTTC CASTGPGEIDRGNEQFF
NA TRBJ2-1 TRBV28 TRBD2 TGTGCCAGCAGTCTAGCGGGAGATATGTACAATGAGCAGTTCTTC CASSLAGDMYNEQFF
NA TRBJ1-3 TRBV5-6 NA TGTGCCAGCAGCTTGTGGGGATCCGGAAACACCATATATTTT CASSLWGSGNTIYF
NA TRBJ2-6 TRBV18 NA TGTGCCAGCTCACCCGTGGGACCGCCCTCTGGGGCCAACGTCCTGACTTTC CASSPVGPPSGANVLTF
NA TRBJ2-2 TRBV4-2 NA TGTGCCAGCAGCCAACAATCCCTCTCGAACACCGGGGAGCTGTTTTTT CASSQQSLSNTGELFF
once TRBJ1-5 TRBV7-2 NA TGTGCCAGCAGCTTAGCGAACGGACAGACCGGACGTAGCAATCAGCCCCAGCATTTT CASSLANGQTGRSNQPQHF
NA TRBJ1-2 TRBV5-4 TRBD1 TGTGCCAGCAGCCGACAGGGGGCGGGCTATGGCTACACCTTC CASSRQGAGYGYTF
NA TRBJ1-1 TRBV7-9 TRBD1 TGTGCCAGCAGCTTACGGGGACAGACTGAAGCTTTCTTT CASSLRGQTEAFF
NA TRBJ1-2 TRBV9 NA TGTGCCAGCAGCGCGAGGGGGGATCTAGCTAACTATGGCTACACCTTC CASSARGDLANYGYTF
NA TRBJ2-2 TRBV10-1 NA TGCGCCAGCAGTCGTCAGGGAACCGGGGAGCTGTTTTTT CASSRQGTGELFF
NA TRBJ2-1 TRBV5-1 NA TGCGCCAGCAGCCCGGCAGGCATTTACAATGAGCAGTTCTTC CASSPAGIYNEQFF
NA TRBJ2-6 TRBV15 NA TGTGCCACCAGCAGAAAAAAACTACAGGGATCTGGGGCCAACGTCCTGACTTTC CATSRKKLQGSGANVLTF
NA TRBJ1-4 TRBV28 NA TGTGCCAGCAGTCCCTTAGGGGCAACTAATGAAAAACTGTTTTTT CASSPLGATNEKLFF
NA TRBJ2-7 TRBV27 TRBD2 TGTGCCAGCAGTTTAGTGTTCCAGCGGGAGTCCTACGAGCAGTACTTC CASSLVFQRESYEQYF
NA TRBJ2-7 TRBV5-1 TRBD2 TGCGCCAGCAGCTTTCGACTAGCGGACTCCTACGAGCAGTACTTC CASSFRLADSYEQYF
NA TRBJ2-7 TRBV27 TRBD2 TGTGCCAGCAGGGGGGGGACTAGCGGGGCTCTCTACGAGCAGTACTTC CASRGGTSGALYEQYF
NA TRBJ2-5 TRBV4-1 NA TGCGCCAGCAGCCACCCTCTAGGGGGGGAGAAAGAGACCCAGTACTTC CASSHPLGGEKETQYF
once TRBJ2-1 TRBV5-1 TRBD2 TGCGCCAGCAGCTTCTCTAGCGGGCCCGCCTACAATGAGCAGTTCTTC CASSFSSGPAYNEQFF
NA TRBJ2-7 TRBV29-1 NA TGCAGCGTTGAAAGCCAGGGCCAGTACGAGCAGTACTTC CSVESQGQYEQYF
NA TRBJ2-1 TRBV7-9 TRBD2 TGTGCCAGCAGCTTAGGACTAGCGCGCAACAATGAGCAGTTCTTC CASSLGLARNNEQFF
NA TRBJ2-2 TRBV5-1 TRBD2 TGCGCCAGCAGCACGGGACTAGCGGGCACCGGGGAGCTGTTTTTT CASSTGLAGTGELFF
NA TRBJ1-1 TRBV7-2 TRBD1 TGTGCCAGCAGCTTAGATCAGGACAGGGCAGACACTGAAGCTTTCTTT CASSLDQDRADTEAFF